A selection of T cell receptor beta chains follows, all from one sample in a study of T-cell memory formation after mild COVID-19. MiXCR, applied by TCRdb to the 5' RACE reads, yields one record per CDR3 protein. This sample has about 620,000 distinct CDR3 sequences, with roughly 18% found just once. Sequencing used PBMCs or a T cell subset sorted from them (not recorded which). The receptor set was obtained from an adult woman who had mild COVID-19 (a few samples of this study predate the infection). Cell type and time point are not known. Both conserved end residues are part of each CDR3. D genes are given only for firm matches. The size entry is marked missing in some rows and otherwise reads once, few, many or a size class.

d_call,j_call,clone_size,v_call,cdr3_nt,cdr3_aa
NA,TRBJ2-5,NA,TRBV7-2,TGTGCCAGCAGCCCCCCGCAGGAGGCCCAAGAGACCCAGTACTTC,CASSPPQEAQETQYF
NA,TRBJ2-7,many,TRBV29-1,TGCAGCGTTGCGGGCCAGGGGTACGAGCAGTACTTC,CSVAGQGYEQYF
TRBD2,TRBJ2-3,NA,TRBV6-5,TGTGCCAGCACCCCTAGCGGGAGCCACGGTTGGGAAGATACGCAGTATTTT,CASTPSGSHGWEDTQYF
NA,TRBJ2-7,few,TRBV10-3,TGTGCCATCAGTGACCCTGGACAGGGAGGGGCCTACGAGCAGTACTTC,CAISDPGQGGAYEQYF
TRBD2,TRBJ2-1,few,TRBV29-1,TGCAGCGTTCCCACGAGGACTAGCGCGGAGCAGTTCTTC,CSVPTRTSAEQFF
NA,TRBJ1-1,NA,TRBV19,TGTGCCAGTAGTGCCCCACTGGGGTCCGTGACTGAAGCTTTCTTT,CASSAPLGSVTEAFF
TRBD2,TRBJ2-3,few,TRBV15,TGTGCCACGGCGGATAGCGGGGGCACAGATACGCAGTATTTT,CATADSGGTDTQYF
TRBD1,TRBJ1-5,many,TRBV27,TGTGCCAGCAGTTTACAAACAGGGGTTCAGCCCCAGCATTTT,CASSLQTGVQPQHF
TRBD2,TRBJ2-7,NA,TRBV7-2,TGTGCCAGCAGCGCGGGACTAGCGGGGGGCTACGAGCAGTACTTC,CASSAGLAGGYEQYF
TRBD1,TRBJ2-7,NA,TRBV30,TGTGCCTGGAGTCCCCGACAGGGGCCCTACGAGCAGTACTTC,CAWSPRQGPYEQYF
TRBD2,TRBJ2-2,few,TRBV7-2,TGTGCCAGCAGCCCTCGAGGATCGGGACTAGCGGACACCGGGGAGCTGTTTTTT,CASSPRGSGLADTGELFF
NA,TRBJ1-1,many,TRBV20-1,TGCAGTGCTAGAGATCAACAGGGGAACACTGAAGCTTTCTTT,CSARDQQGNTEAFF
NA,TRBJ1-1,NA,TRBV30,TGTGCCTGGACCTGGAGGGGTTGGACCCGGAACACTGAAGCTTTCTTT,CAWTWRGWTRNTEAFF
TRBD2,TRBJ2-5,NA,TRBV15,TGTGCCACCAGCAGAGACCGGACTAGCGGGGGGGCCTGGGAGACCCAGTACTTC,CATSRDRTSGGAWETQYF
NA,TRBJ2-3,NA,TRBV29-1,TGCAGCGCTCATCTAGGGCCTCCTAGCACAGATACGCAGTATTTT,CSAHLGPPSTDTQYF
NA,TRBJ1-4,few,TRBV24-1,TGTGCCACCAGTCTAGGTGTTGGAGAAAAACTGTTTTTT,CATSLGVGEKLFF
NA,TRBJ1-1,few,TRBV28,TGTGCCAGCAGTTTCAGTCAGGGGTGGAGGAACACTGAAGCTTTCTTT,CASSFSQGWRNTEAFF
TRBD1,TRBJ1-1,NA,TRBV12-3/TRBV12-4,TGTGCCAGCAGAGACTACCACAGGGGGCTAAGGGCGAACACTGAAGCTTTCTTT,CASRDYHRGLRANTEAFF
NA,TRBJ2-5,NA,TRBV5-6,TGTGCCAGCAGCGTAGCCGGACTCCCTGGGGAGACCCAGTACTTC,CASSVAGLPGETQYF
TRBD2,TRBJ2-1,NA,TRBV11-2,TGTGCCAGCAGCTTAGGAGTGGGACTAGCGGGAGGGCCCCCTCTGGATGAGCAGTTCTTC,CASSLGVGLAGGPPLDEQFF
NA,TRBJ2-3,NA,TRBV11-2,TGTGCCAGCAGCTTAGGGATGGGCGTAAACACAGATACGCAGTATTTT,CASSLGMGVNTDTQYF
NA,TRBJ1-5,NA,TRBV7-9,TGTGCCAGCAGCTTAGGCGGCGGGTATCAGCCCCAGCATTTT,CASSLGGGYQPQHF
NA,TRBJ2-5,few,TRBV12-3/TRBV12-4,TGTGCCAGCAGTCGGGACCCTGTAGAGACCCAGTACTTC,CASSRDPVETQYF
TRBD1,TRBJ2-3,few,TRBV30,TGTGCCGGGGACAGGCGCACAGATACGCAGTATTTT,CAGDRRTDTQYF
NA,TRBJ2-1,few,TRBV5-6,TGTGCCAGCAGCTTGCGGAGACAGGCCTACAATGAGCAGTTCTTC,CASSLRRQAYNEQFF
TRBD2,TRBJ2-7,NA,TRBV3-1,TGTGCCAGCTCGCGGGGGGTCTACGAGCAGTACTTC,CASSRGVYEQYF
TRBD2,TRBJ2-3,many,TRBV19,TGTGCCAGTTCTCTTAGCGGGAGAGTCAGCACAGATACGCAGTATTTT,CASSLSGRVSTDTQYF
TRBD2,TRBJ2-1,NA,TRBV19,TGTGCCAGTAGCCTGGCCGGGGGACTAGCGGGGAGTCGAGGGAATGAGCAGTTCTTC,CASSLAGGLAGSRGNEQFF
NA,TRBJ1-2,NA,TRBV20-1,TGCAGTGCCGAGGGGGGCTTTGGCTACACCTTC,CSAEGGFGYTF
NA,TRBJ2-5,NA,TRBV6-5,TGTGCCAGCATGGAGGGAGGATTTCAGACCCAGTACTTC,CASMEGGFQTQYF
NA,TRBJ1-5,few,TRBV5-6,TGTGCCAGCAGCCTCATGGATCAGCCCCAGCATTTT,CASSLMDQPQHF
TRBD2,TRBJ2-7,NA,TRBV25-1,TGTGCCAGCAGGGACATCATGGCTAGCGGGGGGTACGAGCAGTACTTC,CASRDIMASGGYEQYF
TRBD2,TRBJ2-1,NA,TRBV9,TGTGCCAGCAGCCCAGGGGGGACTAGCGGGAGTGATGAGCAGTTCTTC,CASSPGGTSGSDEQFF
TRBD2,TRBJ2-2,NA,TRBV6-5,TGTGCCAGCAGCCGGACTAGCGGGAGTGTCTGGGAGCTGTTTTTT,CASSRTSGSVWELFF
NA,TRBJ2-1,NA,TRBV10-3,TGTGCCATCAGTGAAGGGGTTTCCTACAATGAGCAGTTCTTC,CAISEGVSYNEQFF
NA,TRBJ2-3,NA,TRBV12-3/TRBV12-4,TGTGCCAGCAGTTTGATGGGCCTTACATCAGCTACGCAGTATTTT,CASSLMGLTSATQYF
TRBD2,TRBJ2-5,few,TRBV6-6,TGTGCCAGCAGCAATCAGCGGGGGCATGAGACCCAGTACTTC,CASSNQRGHETQYF
TRBD1,TRBJ1-2,few,TRBV27,TGTGCCAGCATGGACAGGGTTTATGGCTACACCTTC,CASMDRVYGYTF
NA,TRBJ1-1,few,TRBV7-8,TGTGCCAGCGGCCTGGGCGGCGCTGAAGCTTTCTTT,CASGLGGAEAFF
TRBD1,TRBJ2-3,few,TRBV5-4,TGTGCCAGCAGCTTGAAGGGGGCTAGTGGCGTGACAGATACGCAGTATTTT,CASSLKGASGVTDTQYF
TRBD1,TRBJ1-6,many,TRBV20-1,TGCAGTGCTAGATCCGGGACAGGGGGGAATTCACCCCTCCACTTT,CSARSGTGGNSPLHF
NA,TRBJ2-3,NA,TRBV15,TGTGCCACCAGCAGAGGTGGGGGTACAGATACGCAGTATTTT,CATSRGGGTDTQYF
TRBD2,TRBJ2-2,NA,TRBV3-1,TGTGCCAGCAGCGGGTCATGGGTAGCGGGGATCACCGGGGAGCTGTTTTTT,CASSGSWVAGITGELFF
TRBD1,TRBJ2-7,many,TRBV2,TGTGCCAGCAGTGTAAAACTGATGGGACAGGGTACCCCCGAGCAGTACTTC,CASSVKLMGQGTPEQYF
TRBD2,TRBJ2-1,few,TRBV18,TGTGCCAGCTCACCGACTAGCGGGAGGGGTCCCAATGAGCAGTTCTTC,CASSPTSGRGPNEQFF
TRBD2,TRBJ2-1,many,TRBV29-1,TGCAGCGTTCAAGCGGGAGCCTACAATGAGCAGTTCTTC,CSVQAGAYNEQFF
NA,TRBJ1-1,few,TRBV7-9,TGTGCCAGCAGCCGTATCCAAGGGCAGAACACTGAAGCTTTCTTT,CASSRIQGQNTEAFF
TRBD1,TRBJ2-7,many,TRBV12-3/TRBV12-4,TGTGCCAGCAGTTTGCAGGGGGCCTCCTCCTACGAGCAGTACTTC,CASSLQGASSYEQYF
NA,TRBJ2-7,NA,TRBV11-2,TGTGCCAGCAGCTTAGATCCCCAGGGCCCAGAAGGGAGCGAGCAGTACTTC,CASSLDPQGPEGSEQYF
NA,TRBJ2-5,NA,TRBV19,TGTGCCAGCTCCGCTTCGGGGGCCCAGTACTTC,CASSASGAQYF
NA,TRBJ1-2,many,TRBV29-1,TGCAGCGTTGTAGGGGACAATGGCTACACCTTC,CSVVGDNGYTF
TRBD2,TRBJ2-1,many,TRBV6-2/TRBV6-3,TGTGCCAGCAGTCGCGTAGCGGGAGGGCCTTACAATGAGCAGTTCTTC,CASSRVAGGPYNEQFF
TRBD2,TRBJ2-7,NA,TRBV24-1,TGTGCCACCAGTGAGTCCACTAGCGCCTCCTACGAGCAGTACTTC,CATSESTSASYEQYF
NA,TRBJ2-5,few,TRBV4-2,TGTGCCAGCAGCCAAGATGGTGCGGGGAAAGAGACCCAGTACTTC,CASSQDGAGKETQYF
TRBD1,TRBJ1-1,few,TRBV5-6,TGTGCCAGCAGCTTTGGGACAGTCGCTTTCTTT,CASSFGTVAFF
TRBD2,TRBJ2-5,NA,TRBV24-1,TGTGCCACCAGTGACCCAGGGACTAGCGGGGGAGGGAGGCAAGAGACCCAGTACTTC,CATSDPGTSGGGRQETQYF
TRBD2,TRBJ2-3,few,TRBV4-2,TGTGCCAGCAGCCAGTTAACTAGCGGAAACACAGATACGCAGTATTTT,CASSQLTSGNTDTQYF